The 30 T cell receptor beta chains presented below share a single source sample, sequenced in a study of blood T cell repertoires in COVID-19. Measured with immunoSEQ multiplex PCR; TCRdb has only the in-frame clones, and not every one. Seen here are roughly 35,000 clones, about nine tenths observed once, and the top ten hold roughly an eighth. What was sequenced was peripheral blood. These receptors came from a man in his 70s with acute or convalescent COVID-19.

This chain uses TRBV5-1 with TRBJ2-5; 8 positions match TRBD2. From germline, CDR1 is SGHRS and CDR2 YFSETQ. The CDR3 loop spans 16 amino acids. After removal of 4 bases from V and 5 bases from J, the junction contained 13 bases not matched to a gene. In DNA form, the CDR3 reads TGCGCCAGCAGCCGCAATCGAGCGGGAGCGGGGGAGACCCAGTACTTC. This translates into CASSRNRAGAGETQYF. The full variable domain, rest sourced from reference TRBV5-1 and TRBJ2-5, is KAGVTQTPRYLIKTRGQQVTLSCSPISGHRSVSWYQQTPGQGLQFLFEYFSETQRNKGNFPGRFSGRQFSNSRSEMNVSTLELGDSALYLCASSRNRAGAGETQYFGPGTRLLVL.

The table lists this clone with a count of one. The J gene is TRBJ1-6, the V gene TRBV19, with a possible D match to TRBD1 (6 bases). V lost 9 bases and J 3 bases, leaving 15 bases between the germline ends. CDR1 LNHDA and CDR2 SQIVND come from the germline V gene (reference sequence). The CDR3 consists of 15 residues. The DNA for the CDR3 is TGTGCCAGCAGACTAACGACAGGCTATAATTCACCCCTCCACTTT. This translates into CASRLTTGYNSPLHF.

This rearrangement joins TRBV5-1 to TRBJ1-2; 9 bases agree with TRBD1. V was clipped by 2 bases and J by 2 bases; unmatched bases: 4. Per germline, CDR1 SGHRS and CDR2 YFSETQ. The CDR3 is 15 residues long. For the CDR3, the DNA is TGCGCCAGCAGCTTCACAGGGGGCGCGAACTATGGCTACACCTTC. It yields the protein CASSFTGGANYGYTF.

The chain joins TRBV28 to TRBJ1-6; 8 nucleotides agree with TRBD1. The germline V gene has CDR1 MDHEN and CDR2 SYDVKM. V lost 5 bases to trimming and J lost 9 bases; unmatched junction nucleotides: 9. The CDR3 extends over 15 amino acids. DNA for the CDR3: TGTGCCAGCAGTCTACAGGGGGTTGTGGGTTCACCCCTCCACTTT. This gives the protein CASSLQGVVGSPLHF.

The CDR3 loop reads CASSVGERGSPTDTQYF. CDR3 in DNA: TGTGCCAGCAGCGTAGGGGAGCGGGGGTCCCCCACAGATACGCAGTATTTT. This chain connects TRBV9 to TRBJ2-3; 8 nucleotides line up with TRBD2. V trimming: 0 bases; J trimming: 2 bases; junction bases outside the gene matches: 8. Looked up from germline, CDR1 is SGDLS and CDR2 is YYNGEE. The length of the CDR3 is 17 residues. The variable domain in full, completed from reference TRBV9 and TRBJ2-3, reads DSGVTQTPKHLITATGQRVTLRCSPRSGDLSVYWYQQSLDQGLQFLIQYYNGEERAKGNILERFSAQQFPDLHSELNLSSLELGDSALYFCASSVGERGSPTDTQYFGPGTRLTVL.

This clone appeared a single time. The chain carries TRBV18 and TRBJ2-1, with 10 bases lining up with TRBD2. V shed 3 bases and J 7 bases; nucleotides not matched to a gene: 6. Per germline, CDR1 KGHSH and CDR2 LQKENI. This CDR3 comprises 15 residues. CDR3 loop: CASSPLAGEANEQFF. In DNA, the CDR3 is TGTGCCAGCTCACCGCTAGCGGGAGAGGCTAATGAGCAGTTCTTC.

The chain is built from TRBV2 and TRBJ1-4; tentatively, D is TRBD1 (6 bases). The CDR3 has 12 residues. The V gene lost 3 bases and the J gene lost 12 bases, with 11 bases spanning the gap. The germline gives CDR1 SNHLY, CDR2 FYNNEI. CDR3 loop: CASSESGEQLFF. The DNA for the CDR3 is TGTGCCAGCAGTGAGTCAGGGGAGCAACTGTTTTTT.

This clone was recorded once. V usage is TRBV11-2 and J usage is TRBJ1-1, with 7 bases aligning to TRBD1. Per the germline V gene, CDR1 is SGHAT and CDR2 is FQNNGV. This CDR3 comprises 15 residues. Trimming took 3 bases from V and 0 from J; bases not matched to a gene: 4. In DNA, the CDR3 is TGTGCCAGCAGCTTGACAGGGCCCATGAACACTGAAGCTTTCTTT. It encodes CASSLTGPMNTEAFF.

V gene TRBV29-1 combines with J gene TRBJ2-5; 8 nucleotides match TRBD1. This CDR3 contains 12 residues. Per germline, CDR1 SQVTM and CDR2 ANQGSEA. V gave up 5 bases and J gave up 3 bases; unmatched junction bases: 2. In DNA, the CDR3 is TGCAGCGTTACAGGGGGAAAAGAGACCCAGTACTTC. Translating gives CSVTGGKETQYF.

The rearrangement joins TRBV6-5 to TRBJ1-2, with 7 bases fitting TRBD1. Germline V gives CDR1 MNHEY, CDR2 SVGAGI. CDR3 length: 14 amino acids. The V segment lost 5 bases and the J segment 5 bases; nucleotides outside the gene matches: 8. CDR3 region: CASSNRQGNYGYTF. The DNA of the CDR3 is TGTGCCAGCAGTAACCGACAGGGTAATTATGGCTACACCTTC.

The gene calls are TRBV3-1 (or the pseudogene TRBV3-2) and TRBJ2-1; 7 positions match TRBD2. After removal of 3 bases from V and 4 bases from J, the junction contained 12 bases not matched to a gene. Looked up from germline, CDR1 is LGHDT and CDR2 is YNNKEL (reference sequence). The CDR3 runs to 17 residues. CDR3 region: CASSHGTGTITYNEQFF. Written as DNA, the CDR3 is TGTGCCAGCAGCCATGGAACCGGGACTATAACATACAATGAGCAGTTCTTC.

This chain connects TRBV5-1 to TRBJ1-3; 8 positions agree with TRBD1. The length of the CDR3 is 16 residues. V was clipped by 0 bases and J by 2 bases; unmatched bases: 4. CDR1 is SGHRS, CDR2 YFSETQ, per germline. The chain's CDR3 is CASSLASGGTGNTIYF. The DNA of the CDR3 is TGCGCCAGCAGCTTGGCGTCAGGGGGCACTGGAAACACCATATATTTT.

The V and J genes are TRBV5-1 and TRBJ2-5, with TRBD1 matching 12 bases. With V trimmed by 7 bases and J by 5 bases, 9 bases remained unmatched. Germline V gene data show CDR1 as SGHRS and CDR2 as YFSETQ. The CDR3 length is 15 residues. CDR3 sequence: CASGDRGQKGETQYF. The CDR3 region has the DNA TGCGCCAGCGGGGACAGGGGGCAAAAAGGGGAGACCCAGTACTTC.

V gene TRBV5-1 combines with J gene TRBJ2-7; 8 bases agree with TRBD1. The V gene end was trimmed by 3 bases and the J gene end by 5 bases; junction bases not matched to a gene: 10. The CDR3 is 15 amino acids. Germline V lookup: CDR1 SGHRS, CDR2 YFSETQ. The CDR3 is CASSWNRGNLDEQYF. The CDR3 DNA reads as TGCGCCAGCAGCTGGAACAGGGGGAACCTAGACGAGCAGTACTTC. The full variable domain, its missing parts supplied by reference TRBV5-1 and TRBJ2-7, is KAGVTQTPRYLIKTRGQQVTLSCSPISGHRSVSWYQQTPGQGLQFLFEYFSETQRNKGNFPGRFSGRQFSNSRSEMNVSTLELGDSALYLCASSWNRGNLDEQYFGPGTRLTVT.

The CDR3, as DNA: TGCGCCAGCAGATGGACAGGGGACGAGCAGTACTTC. Translating gives CASRWTGDEQYF. J is TRBJ2-7 and V is TRBV10-2, with TRBD1 identical over 9 bases. V trimming: 6 bases; J trimming: 5 bases; junction bases outside the gene matches: 2. Germline values: CDR1 WSHSY, CDR2 SAAADI. CDR3 length: 12 residues.

This chain links TRBV9 with TRBJ2-1, with D possibly being TRBD2 (5 bases). The ends were cut back, 6 bases at V and 0 bases at J, with 10 bases in the middle. This CDR3 has 14 residues. Germline loops: CDR1 SGDLS, CDR2 YYNGEE. The CDR3 here is CASTSGSSYNEQFF. The DNA of the CDR3 is TGTGCCAGCACGTCGGGGAGCTCCTACAATGAGCAGTTCTTC.

The CDR3 DNA is TGTGCCAGCAGCGTACTTCCCGCGGAGACCCAGTACTTC. This gives the protein CASSVLPAETQYF. The chain joins TRBV9 to TRBJ2-5; D is ambiguous. Germline values: CDR1 SGDLS, CDR2 YYNGEE. This CDR3 is 13 amino acids long. The germline V and J ends were trimmed by 1 base and 5 bases, with 9 bases remaining between them.

The chain recombines TRBV6-5 with TRBJ2-7; 9 bases agree with TRBD1. Trimming at V came to 0 bases and at J to 3 bases, leaving 3 bases not matched to a gene. The germline V gene has CDR1 MNHEY and CDR2 SVGAGI. The CDR3 extends over 15 amino acids. This chain's CDR3 is CASSYSGTGIYEQYF. CDR3 DNA sequence: TGTGCCAGCAGTTACTCCGGGACAGGGATCTACGAGCAGTACTTC.

This rearrangement joins TRBV18 to TRBJ1-2; unclear D gene. V was shortened by 2 bases and J by 7 bases, with 14 bases between the two germline ends. The CDR3 runs 14 residues. Germline V CDR1 and CDR2: KGHSH, LQKENI. CDR3: CASSPVGASGGYTF. The CDR3 DNA sequence: TGTGCCAGCTCACCAGTTGGCGCGTCAGGTGGCTACACCTTC.

The chain has TRBV4-3 and TRBJ2-3; weak D call: TRBD2 (5 bases). The CDR3 spans 15 residues. V lost 0 bases to trimming and J lost 1 base, with 8 bases between them. The germline gives CDR1 LGHNA, CDR2 YSLEER. The CDR3: CASSQDFGGTDTQYF. The CDR3 DNA reads TGCGCCAGCAGCCAAGATTTCGGGGGCACAGATACGCAGTATTTT.

The chain employs TRBV7-9 and TRBJ2-7; the match to TRBD1 covers 9 bases. The CDR3 spans 14 residues. After removal of 5 bases from V and 3 bases from J, the junction contained 5 bases not matched to a gene. Looked up from germline, CDR1 is SEHNR and CDR2 is FQNEAQ (reference sequence). DNA for the CDR3: TGTGCCAGCAGCGGGACAGGGAATAACTACGAGCAGTACTTC. Its protein is CASSGTGNNYEQYF.

This clone was seen only once. CDR3 coding DNA: TGTGCCAGCAGCGTAGGAGGGACAGGGATGCGAGAGACCCAGTACTTC. Protein product: CASSVGGTGMRETQYF. The gene calls are TRBV9 and TRBJ2-5; TRBD1 matches at 9 bases. Germline values: CDR1 SGDLS, CDR2 YYNGEE. The V gene end was trimmed by 0 bases and the J gene end by 4 bases; junction bases not matched to a gene: 7. This CDR3 is built from 16 residues.

The rearrangement joins TRBV2 to TRBJ1-5; 7 bases map to TRBD1. Trimming at V came to 6 bases and at J to 4 bases, leaving 6 bases not matched to a gene. The CDR3 is 14 amino acids. The germline V gene encodes CDR1 SNHLY and CDR2 FYNNEI. Here the CDR3 DNA reads TGTGCCAGCAGGGACGGACAGGATAATCAGCCCCAGCATTTT. Protein sequence: CASRDGQDNQPQHF.

The CDR3 spells CASSVQGGGLNSPLHF. The DNA of the CDR3 is TGTGCCAGCAGCGTCCAAGGGGGTGGCCTTAATTCACCCCTCCACTTT. This chain joins TRBV9 and TRBJ1-6; possibly TRBD1 for D (6 bases). CDR1 and CDR2 (germline): SGDLS, YYNGEE. Deletions cut 2 bases from V and 6 bases from J, with 15 bases between. This CDR3 is 16 amino acids long.

The chain links TRBV15 to TRBJ1-6; 9 bases agree with TRBD1. Trimming took 2 bases from V and 6 from J; bases not matched to a gene: 5. This CDR3 comprises 16 residues. Germline values: CDR1 LNHNV, CDR2 YYDKDF (reference sequence). The CDR3 DNA follows: TGTGCCACCAGCAGACGGACAGGGGATCGTAATTCACCCCTCCACTTT. Translated, it gives CATSRRTGDRNSPLHF.

The chain is built from TRBV6-2 or TRBV6-3 and TRBJ2-2; 8 nucleotides line up with TRBD1. CDR1 is MNHEY, CDR2 SVGEGT, per germline. J gave up 4 bases and V 5 bases, and 0 bases lay outside the gene matches. The CDR3 has 13 amino acids. The CDR3 loop reads CASSTGGTGELFF. The CDR3 region has the DNA TGTGCCAGCAGTACAGGGGGCACCGGGGAGCTGTTTTTT.

The chain combines TRBV7-2 with TRBJ2-7, with unresolved D. Deletions cut 1 base from V and 2 bases from J, with 9 bases between. Germline CDR1 is SGHTA and CDR2 is FQGNSA. The CDR3 runs to 14 residues. The CDR3 DNA reads as TGTGCCAGCAGCTTAGGAGGCCGAACCTACGAGCAGTACTTC. Translation: CASSLGGRTYEQYF.

By sample share, this clone is medium-sized. The chain employs TRBV4-3 and TRBJ2-1; 13 bases map to TRBD2. Germline assignment: CDR1 LGHNA and CDR2 YSLEER. This CDR3 has 16 residues. The V gene end was trimmed by 6 bases and the J gene end by 8 bases; junction bases not matched to a gene: 10. The CDR3 DNA reads as TGCGCCAGCAGTCCCGGACTAGCGGGAGATGGGGATGAGCAGTTCTTC. The encoded protein is CASSPGLAGDGDEQFF.

This chain links TRBV2 with TRBJ1-5, with D unresolved. Between the trimmed V and J ends, which lost 6 bases and 0 bases, there was a span of 9 bases. Germline V gives CDR1 SNHLY, CDR2 FYNNEI. CDR3 length equals 14 residues. CDR3 sequence: CASRSGLSNQPQHF. The CDR3 region has the DNA TGTGCCAGCAGGTCAGGACTTAGCAATCAGCCCCAGCATTTT.

CDR3 region: CASSSGQGDQPQHF. Written as DNA, the CDR3 is TGCGCCAGCAGCTCAGGACAGGGCGATCAGCCCCAGCATTTT. The V and J genes are TRBV5-1 and TRBJ1-5; TRBD1 aligns across 8 bases. This CDR3 has 14 amino acids. Trimming took 3 bases from V and 5 from J; bases not matched to a gene: 4. Germline V lookup: CDR1 SGHRS, CDR2 YFSETQ.